This T cell receptor (beta chain) was retrieved from a study of blood T cell repertoires in COVID-19. Study details: PBMCs, B-cell-depleted T cells, or T cells provided the cDNA or gDNA that made up the material.

Patients in Seattle were enrolled during active infection, then followed longitudinally. Profiled with immunoSEQ multiplex PCR; TCRdb holds only in-frame clones, not every one. Of about 68,000 clones in the sample, 86% are singletons; the top ten hold approximately 5.8%. Sequencing was carried out using peripheral blood. The sequence was obtained from a man of 80 years or more with COVID-19, enrolled during active disease.

DNA for the CDR3: TGTGCCAGCAGCGACCGACAGGGCACAGATACGCAGTATTTT. Amino acids: CASSDRQGTDTQYF. V is TRBV11-3 and J is TRBJ2-3; a weak D match, TRBD1 (6 bases). Trimming took off 5 bases at V and 1 base at J, with 10 bases between the two ends. The germline V gene encodes CDR1 SGHNT and CDR2 YENEEA. The CDR3 is made up of 14 amino acids. Full variable domain (missing parts from reference TRBV11-3 and TRBJ2-3): EAGVVQSPRYKIIEKKQPVAFWCNPISGHNTLYWYLQNLGQGPELLIRYENEEAVDDSQLPKDRFSAERLKGVDSTLKIQPAELGDSAVYLCASSDRQGTDTQYFGPGTRLTVL.